This T cell receptor (beta chain) was obtained from a study of cytomegalovirus exposure and HLA in healthy donors. Whole-study context: Early released data comprised around 85 million unique TCRs from HLA-typed donors.

Those who donated were healthy bone marrow donors. Study findings and constraints: A later analysis showed that HLA-associated TCR beta chains had undergone more clonal expansion than equally common others. The productive fraction for most TCR beta V segments was about 90% or about 30% in an earlier analysis.

The PCR had 60 Vbeta and 13 Jbeta primers. Profiling relied on immunoSEQ multiplex PCR, and the TCRdb table lists in-frame clones only, not all of them. The sample has about 170,000 clones, around three quarters seen once; the top ten hold about 1.9%. Germline CDR1 and CDR2: SGHTA and FQGNSA. V gave up 5 bases and J gave up 4 bases; unmatched junction bases: 4. The CDR3 extends over 13 amino acids. On this clone itself: The antigen remains unidentified.

The sample was PBMCs. This chain uses TRBV7-2 with TRBJ1-2; 7 nucleotides match TRBD1. The sequence was obtained from a woman younger than 45 in good health and CMV-seropositive. The CDR3 here is CASSAGQSYGYTF. For the CDR3, the DNA is TGTGCCAGCAGCGCGGGACAGAGCTATGGCTACACCTTC.